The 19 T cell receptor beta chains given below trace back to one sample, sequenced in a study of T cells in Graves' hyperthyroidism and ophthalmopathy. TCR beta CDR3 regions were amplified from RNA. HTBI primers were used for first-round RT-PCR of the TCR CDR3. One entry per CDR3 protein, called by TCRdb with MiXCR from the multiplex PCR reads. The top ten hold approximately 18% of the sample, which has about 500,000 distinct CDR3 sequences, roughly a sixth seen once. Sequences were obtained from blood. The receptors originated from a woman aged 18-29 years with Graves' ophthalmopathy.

As DNA, the CDR3 is TGTGCCAGCAGCGTAGGGGGCACTAACACTGAAGCTTTCTTT. It is translated as CASSVGGTNTEAFF. This rearrangement joins TRBV7-9 to TRBJ1-1; 7 bases are a match to TRBD1. With V trimmed by 5 bases and J by 2 bases, 5 bases remained unmatched. CDR3 size: 14 residues. Germline-derived CDR1 and CDR2 are SEHNR and FQNEAQ (reference sequence).

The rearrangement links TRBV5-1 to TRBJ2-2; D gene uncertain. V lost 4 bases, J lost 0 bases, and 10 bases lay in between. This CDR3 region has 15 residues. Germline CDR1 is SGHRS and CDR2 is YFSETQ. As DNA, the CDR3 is TGCGCCAGCAGCCCAGAGTGGGCGAACACCGGGGAGCTGTTTTTT. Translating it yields CASSPEWANTGELFF.

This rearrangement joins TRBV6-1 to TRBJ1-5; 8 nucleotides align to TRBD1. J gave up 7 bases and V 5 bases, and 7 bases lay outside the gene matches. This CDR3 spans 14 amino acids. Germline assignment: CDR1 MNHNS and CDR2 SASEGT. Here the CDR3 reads CASSSQGDIQPQHF. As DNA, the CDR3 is TGTGCCAGCAGTTCACAGGGGGACATCCAGCCCCAGCATTTT.

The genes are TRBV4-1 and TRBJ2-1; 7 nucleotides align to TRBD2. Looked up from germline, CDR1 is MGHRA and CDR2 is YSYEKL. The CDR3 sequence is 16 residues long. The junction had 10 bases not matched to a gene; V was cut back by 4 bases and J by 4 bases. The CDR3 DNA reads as TGCGCCAGCAGCCGAAGCACGGGACTAACTTACAATGAGCAGTTCTTC. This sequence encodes CASSRSTGLTYNEQFF.

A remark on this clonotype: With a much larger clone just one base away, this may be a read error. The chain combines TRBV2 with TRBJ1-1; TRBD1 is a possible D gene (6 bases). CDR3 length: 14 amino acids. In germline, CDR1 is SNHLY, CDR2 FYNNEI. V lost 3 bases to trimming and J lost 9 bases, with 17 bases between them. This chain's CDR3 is CASSDVSGGPKAFF. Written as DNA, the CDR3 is TGTGCCAGCAGTGATGTTTCTGGGGGCCCTAAAGCTTTCTTT. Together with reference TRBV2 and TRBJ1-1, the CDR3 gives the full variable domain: EPEVTQTPSHQVTQMGQEVILRCVPISNHLYFYWYRQILGQKVEFLVSFYNNEISEKSEIFDDQFSVERPDGSNFTLKIRSTKLEDSAMYFCASSDVSGGPKAFFGQGTRLTVV.

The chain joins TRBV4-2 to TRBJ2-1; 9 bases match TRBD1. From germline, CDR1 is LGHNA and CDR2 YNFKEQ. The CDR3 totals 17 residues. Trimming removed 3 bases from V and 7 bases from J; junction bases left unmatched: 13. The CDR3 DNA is TGTGCCAGCAGCCATCCCGTCACAGGGGGCTTGGGGAATGAGCAGTTCTTC. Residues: CASSHPVTGGLGNEQFF.

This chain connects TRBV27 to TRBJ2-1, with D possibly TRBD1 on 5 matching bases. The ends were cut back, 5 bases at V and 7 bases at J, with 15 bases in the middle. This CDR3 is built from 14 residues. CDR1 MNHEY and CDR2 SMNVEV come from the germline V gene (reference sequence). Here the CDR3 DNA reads TGTGCCAGCAGTACCCAGGGAATTCTAAATGAGCAGTTCTTC. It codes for CASSTQGILNEQFF.

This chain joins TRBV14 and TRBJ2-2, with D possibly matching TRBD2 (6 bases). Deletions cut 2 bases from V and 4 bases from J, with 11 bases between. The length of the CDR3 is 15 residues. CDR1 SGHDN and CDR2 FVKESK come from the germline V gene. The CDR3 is CASSQMRGSTGELFF. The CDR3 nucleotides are TGTGCCAGCAGCCAAATGCGGGGATCCACCGGGGAGCTGTTTTTT.

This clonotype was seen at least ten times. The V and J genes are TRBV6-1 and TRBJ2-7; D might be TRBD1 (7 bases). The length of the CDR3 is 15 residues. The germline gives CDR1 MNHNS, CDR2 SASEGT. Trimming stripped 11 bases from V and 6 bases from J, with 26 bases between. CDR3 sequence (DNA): TGTGCCGCACGCCTAGGGGCAGGGGGGAATGGCGAGCAGTACTTC. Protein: CAARLGAGGNGEQYF.

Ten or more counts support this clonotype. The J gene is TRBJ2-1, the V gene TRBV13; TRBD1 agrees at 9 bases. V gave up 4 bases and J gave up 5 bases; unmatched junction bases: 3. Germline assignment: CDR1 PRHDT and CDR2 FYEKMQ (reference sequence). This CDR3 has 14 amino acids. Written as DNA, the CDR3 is TGTGCCAGCAGCTACAGGGGGCAAGACAATGAGCAGTTCTTC. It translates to CASSYRGQDNEQFF. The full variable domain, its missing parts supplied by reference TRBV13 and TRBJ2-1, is AAGVIQSPRHLIKEKRETATLKCYPIPRHDTVYWYQQGPGQDPQFLISFYEKMQSDKGSIPDRFSAQQFSDYHSELNMSSLELGDSALYFCASSYRGQDNEQFFGPGTRLTVL.

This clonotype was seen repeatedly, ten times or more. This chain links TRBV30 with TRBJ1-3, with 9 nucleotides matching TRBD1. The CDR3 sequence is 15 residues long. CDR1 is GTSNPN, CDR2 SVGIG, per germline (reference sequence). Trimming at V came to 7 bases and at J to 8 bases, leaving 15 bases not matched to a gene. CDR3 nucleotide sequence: TGTGCCTCTTCTAAAGGGACAGGGTATTTTGACACCATATATTTT. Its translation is CASSKGTGYFDTIYF.

The CDR3, as DNA: TGTGCCAGCAGCTTGGGTCCGGGAGAGGTGGGCACCGGGGAGCTGTTTTTT. It encodes CASSLGPGEVGTGELFF. J is TRBJ2-2 and V is TRBV5-8; D possibly corresponds to TRBD2 (6 bases). V was clipped by 0 bases and J by 4 bases, with 16 bases between them. The CDR3 contains 17 residues. Germline V lookup: CDR1 SGHTS, CDR2 YDEGEE.

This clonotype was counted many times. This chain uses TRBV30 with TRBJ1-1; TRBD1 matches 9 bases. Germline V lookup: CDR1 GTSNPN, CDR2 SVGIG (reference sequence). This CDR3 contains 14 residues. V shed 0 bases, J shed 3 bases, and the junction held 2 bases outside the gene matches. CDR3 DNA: TGTGCCTGGAGTGTGGGACAGGGAGACACTGAAGCTTTCTTT. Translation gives CAWSVGQGDTEAFF.

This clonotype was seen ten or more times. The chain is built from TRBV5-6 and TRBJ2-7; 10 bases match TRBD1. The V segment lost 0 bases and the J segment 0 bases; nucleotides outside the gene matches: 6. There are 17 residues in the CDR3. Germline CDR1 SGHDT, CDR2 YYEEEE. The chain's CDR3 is CASSLGGTGVSSYEQYF. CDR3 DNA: TGTGCCAGCAGCTTGGGCGGGACAGGGGTGAGCTCCTACGAGCAGTACTTC.

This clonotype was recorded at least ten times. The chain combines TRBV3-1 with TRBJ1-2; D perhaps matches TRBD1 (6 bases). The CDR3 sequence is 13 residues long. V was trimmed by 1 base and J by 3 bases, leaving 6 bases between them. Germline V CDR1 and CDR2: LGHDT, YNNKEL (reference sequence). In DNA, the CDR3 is TGTGCCAGCAGCCAAGGACAGGACTATGGCTACACCTTC. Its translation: CASSQGQDYGYTF.

CDR3 sequence reads: CASSVASYNEQFF. As DNA, the CDR3 is TGTGCCAGCAGCGTAGCGAGTTACAATGAGCAGTTCTTC. This chain connects TRBV9 to TRBJ2-1, with D uncertain. The CDR3 runs to 13 residues. The germline gives CDR1 SGDLS, CDR2 YYNGEE. V lost 0 bases to trimming and J lost 4 bases, with 5 bases between them.

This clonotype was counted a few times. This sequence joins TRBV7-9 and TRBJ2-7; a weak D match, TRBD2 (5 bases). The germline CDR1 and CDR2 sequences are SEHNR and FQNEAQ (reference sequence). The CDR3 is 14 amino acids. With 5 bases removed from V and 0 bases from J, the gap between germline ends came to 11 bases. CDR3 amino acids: CASSAVGVSYEQYF. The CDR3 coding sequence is TGTGCCAGCAGCGCCGTGGGAGTCTCCTACGAGCAGTACTTC.

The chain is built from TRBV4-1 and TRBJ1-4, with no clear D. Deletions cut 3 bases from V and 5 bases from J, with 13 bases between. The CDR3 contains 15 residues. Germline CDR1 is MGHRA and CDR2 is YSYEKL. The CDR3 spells CASSHAGGRNEKLFF. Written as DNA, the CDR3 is TGCGCCAGCAGCCACGCGGGAGGTCGAAATGAAAAACTGTTTTTT.

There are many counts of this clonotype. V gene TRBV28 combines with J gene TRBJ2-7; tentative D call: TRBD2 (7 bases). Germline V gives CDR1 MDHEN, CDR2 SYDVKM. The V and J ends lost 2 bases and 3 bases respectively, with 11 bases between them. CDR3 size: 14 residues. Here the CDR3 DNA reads TGTGCCAGCAGTTTAGGGGGGGCCAACTACGAGCAGTACTTC. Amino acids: CASSLGGANYEQYF.